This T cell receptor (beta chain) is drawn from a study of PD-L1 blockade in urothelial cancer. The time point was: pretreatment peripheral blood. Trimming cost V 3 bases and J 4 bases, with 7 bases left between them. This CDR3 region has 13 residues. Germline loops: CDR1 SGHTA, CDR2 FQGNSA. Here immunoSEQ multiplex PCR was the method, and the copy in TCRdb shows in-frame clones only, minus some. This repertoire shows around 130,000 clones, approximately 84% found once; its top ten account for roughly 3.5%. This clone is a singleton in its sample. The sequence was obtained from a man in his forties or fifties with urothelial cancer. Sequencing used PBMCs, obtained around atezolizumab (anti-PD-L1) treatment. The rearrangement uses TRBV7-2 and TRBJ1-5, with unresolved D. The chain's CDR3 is CASSFRGNQPQHF. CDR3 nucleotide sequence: TGTGCCAGCAGCTTCCGGGGTAATCAGCCCCAGCATTTT.